Below, 3 T cell receptor beta chains from the same sample are listed, as sequenced in a study of cytomegalovirus exposure and HLA in healthy donors. The PCR was carried out with 60 Vbeta primers and 13 Jbeta primers. Libraries were prepared by immunoSEQ multiplex PCR; TCRdb keeps only in-frame clonotypes and omits some of them. The sample consists of approximately 110,000 clones, roughly 71% of them appearing once. The sample consisted of PBMCs. The receptor source for this set is a woman in her fifties or sixties in good health and CMV-seropositive.

The chain employs TRBV28 and TRBJ1-2; a possible D gene is TRBD1 (5 bases). CDR1 is MDHEN and CDR2 is SYDVKM in the germline V gene. CDR3 length: 16 residues. V lost 5 bases, J lost 0 bases, and 16 bases lay in between. The CDR3 bases are TGTGCCAGCAGTCCCAGGGCCCGATCGGCTAACTATGGCTACACCTTC. It yields the protein CASSPRARSANYGYTF.

The rearrangement links TRBV19 to TRBJ1-5, with 7 bases lining up with TRBD1. In germline, CDR1 is LNHDA, CDR2 SQIVND (reference sequence). V shed 7 bases and J 5 bases; nucleotides not matched to a gene: 11. This CDR3 region has 15 residues. CDR3: CASIGTDTFYQPQHF. CDR3 bases: TGTGCCAGTATAGGGACAGATACTTTTTATCAGCCCCAGCATTTT.

The CDR3 loop is CASSDRGANTEAFF. CDR3 DNA: TGTGCCAGCTCAGACAGGGGTGCTAACACTGAAGCTTTCTTT. The V call is TRBV18, the J call TRBJ1-1; 8 bases agree with TRBD1. J lost 2 bases, V lost 5 bases, and 4 bases had no gene match. Per germline, CDR1 KGHSH and CDR2 LQKENI. The CDR3 is made up of 14 amino acids.